The next 24 T cell receptor beta chains were all read from a single sample in a study of human T cells and chemical hapten exposure. A single record per CDR3 protein comes from TCRdb applying MiXCR to the RACE reads. The sample gives more than 95,000 distinct CDR3 sequences, less than 40% of which show up once; about 2.9% is in the top ten. Time point noted: patch test 3, about 24 weeks after DPC sensitization. This sample's treatment: therapeutic diphenylcyclopropenone sensitization with weekly scalp DPC. The specimen comprised whole blood, sampled in connection with sensitization to the hapten diphenylcyclopropenone (DPC). Receptors were obtained from a man aged 35 to 55 with alopecia areata. Some clones in this sample may be carry-over from other donors' samples.

V is TRBV12-3 or TRBV12-4 and J is TRBJ2-1; D may match TRBD1 or TRBD2 (7 bases each). This CDR3 is built from 14 residues. V was trimmed by 6 bases and J by 8 bases, leaving 17 bases between them. Written as DNA, the CDR3 is TGTGCCAGCAGCAACAGCGCAGGGGGGGATGAGCAGTTCTTC. It specifies CASSNSAGGDEQFF.

The CDR3 spells CASSLSGLGTDTQYF. CDR3 DNA sequence: TGTGCCAGCAGCTTGAGCGGCTTGGGCACAGATACGCAGTATTTT. The chain has TRBV7-2 and TRBJ2-3, with D perhaps TRBD2 (5 bases). The CDR3 length is 15 residues. Germline CDR1 reads SGHTA; CDR2 reads FQGNSA. V was clipped by 3 bases and J by 1 base, with 11 bases between them.

This clonotype was seen only a few times. The chain uses TRBV29-1 and TRBJ2-3; D is possibly TRBD2 (5 bases). V lost 2 bases and J lost 4, with 19 bases in between. CDR3 length equals 16 residues. In germline, CDR1 is SQVTM, CDR2 ANQGSEA. The CDR3 loop is CSVEWLGSFYSDTQYF. The DNA for the CDR3 is TGCAGCGTTGAATGGCTGGGGAGTTTCTACTCAGATACGCAGTATTTT.

This clonotype turned up a few times. V is TRBV29-1 and J is TRBJ1-1; D unresolved. The V end lost 1 base, the J end lost 1 base, and 4 bases lay between the germline ends. Germline values: CDR1 SQVTM, CDR2 ANQGSEA. The CDR3 is 12 residues long. The CDR3 is CSVEAQNTEAFF. In nucleotides, the CDR3 is TGCAGCGTTGAAGCTCAGAACACTGAAGCTTTCTTT.

This clonotype was seen a few times. The chain combines TRBV6-2 or TRBV6-3 with TRBJ1-2; the D is unclear. The CDR3 has 12 residues. The V end was cut by 0 bases, the J end by 8 bases, with 7 bases between. Germline assignment: CDR1 MNHEY and CDR2 SVGEGT. The CDR3, as DNA: TGTGCCAGCAGTTACTCTGCGTCCGGCTACACCTTC. Translating gives CASSYSASGYTF.

DNA for the CDR3: TGTGCCAGCACTGGGACTTTAGCGCCCTACGAGCAGTACTTC. Its translation is CASTGTLAPYEQYF. V usage is TRBV6-5 and J usage is TRBJ2-7; TRBD2 might be the D (6 bases). Per germline, CDR1 MNHEY and CDR2 SVGAGI. This CDR3 contains 14 residues. V was pared by 7 bases and J by 2 bases, with 15 bases between.

Only a few counts were recorded for this clonotype. The genes are TRBV19 and TRBJ2-2, with 9 bases that match TRBD2. Germline loops: CDR1 LNHDA, CDR2 SQIVND (reference sequence). V gave up 5 bases and J gave up 3 bases; unmatched junction bases: 7. The CDR3 extends over 16 amino acids. CDR3 nucleotide sequence: TGTGCCAGTAGTGAACCGGGACTAGCAGACACCGGGGAGCTGTTTTTT. Protein product: CASSEPGLADTGELFF.

For the CDR3, the DNA is TGCAGTGCTCCCTACTCCGGGACTAGCGCCCAAGAGACCCAGTACTTC. It translates to CSAPYSGTSAQETQYF. The genes are TRBV20-1 and TRBJ2-5; 10 nucleotides match TRBD2. The V gene's germline CDR1 is DFQATT and CDR2 SNEGSKA (reference sequence). With V trimmed by 5 bases and J by 1 base, 10 bases remained unmatched. The CDR3 sequence is 16 residues long.

This rearrangement joins TRBV11-3 to TRBJ2-2, with 8 bases fitting TRBD1. Germline values: CDR1 SGHNT, CDR2 YENEEA. V lost 6 bases and J lost 4; bases outside the gene matches: 4. The CDR3 totals 14 residues. As DNA, the CDR3 is TGTGCCAGCAGAGCGGACAGGGTCACCGGGGAGCTGTTTTTT. Its translation: CASRADRVTGELFF. Based on the CDR3 plus reference TRBV11-3 and TRBJ2-2, the full variable domain is EAGVVQSPRYKIIEKKQPVAFWCNPISGHNTLYWYLQNLGQGPELLIRYENEEAVDDSQLPKDRFSAERLKGVDSTLKIQPAELGDSAVYLCASRADRVTGELFFGEGSRLTVL.

The chain links TRBV11-2 to TRBJ2-1, with D maybe TRBD1 (6 bases). CDR1 is SGHAT and CDR2 is FQNNGV in the germline V gene. CDR3 length: 16 amino acids. Trimming took off 5 bases at V and 0 bases at J, with 14 bases between the two ends. The CDR3 region is CASSHIRGISYNEQFF. Here the CDR3 DNA reads TGTGCCAGCAGCCACATAAGGGGGATCTCCTACAATGAGCAGTTCTTC.

This sequence joins TRBV6-1 and TRBJ2-2, with 7 bases aligning to TRBD2. This CDR3 has 17 residues. From germline, CDR1 is MNHNS and CDR2 SASEGT. V shed 2 bases, J shed 4 bases, and the junction held 10 bases outside the gene matches. CDR3 in amino acids: CASSEFGAGDGTGELFF. Here the CDR3 DNA reads TGTGCCAGCAGTGAATTTGGTGCGGGGGACGGCACCGGGGAGCTGTTTTTT.

The V call is TRBV3-1, the J call TRBJ2-2; D call uncertain. Per the germline V gene, CDR1 is LGHDT and CDR2 is YNNKEL (reference sequence). Trimming cost V 0 bases and J 1 base, with 6 bases left between them. The CDR3 covers 15 residues. The CDR3 nucleotides read TGTGCCAGCAGCCAAGATCTGGGGAACACCGGGGAGCTGTTTTTT. Translation: CASSQDLGNTGELFF.

This clonotype appeared a few times. This sequence joins TRBV4-3 and TRBJ2-2; TRBD2 might be the D (6 bases). Germline V CDR1 and CDR2: LGHNA, YSLEER. The CDR3 consists of 15 residues. V was trimmed by 0 bases and J by 5 bases, leaving 10 bases between them. The DNA of the CDR3 is TGCGCCAGCAGCCAAGATCCGAGCGGGACCGGGGAGCTGTTTTTT. Translating it yields CASSQDPSGTGELFF.

In this sample, this clonotype turned up a few times. This chain links TRBV9 with TRBJ2-3; 9 bases agree with TRBD2. The CDR3 contains 14 residues. Germline V lookup: CDR1 SGDLS, CDR2 YYNGEE. The trim removed 4 bases at V and 5 bases at J, leaving 5 bases unmatched. The CDR3 region is CASSLLAGKDTQYF. CDR3 nucleotide sequence: TGTGCCAGCAGCCTTCTAGCGGGAAAAGATACGCAGTATTTT.

There are a few counts of this clonotype. The chain combines TRBV10-3 with TRBJ2-1; tentatively, D is TRBD1 or TRBD2 (5 bases each). There are 14 residues in the CDR3. V was cut by 6 bases and J by 8 bases, with 17 bases left in between. CDR1 and CDR2 from the germline V gene are ENHRY and SYGVKD. CDR3 protein: CAISERTTGDEQFF. The CDR3 DNA is TGTGCCATCAGCGAGCGGACAACCGGCGATGAGCAGTTCTTC.

The genes are TRBV14 and TRBJ1-3; D gene uncertain. The germline CDR1 and CDR2 sequences are SGHDN and FVKESK. Deletions cut 0 bases from V and 0 bases from J, with 9 bases between. The length of the CDR3 is 16 residues. Written as DNA, the CDR3 is TGTGCCAGCAGCCAAGATGGACTGCTCTCTGGAAACACCATATATTTT. Its protein is CASSQDGLLSGNTIYF.

V gene TRBV20-1 combines with J gene TRBJ2-1; 7 bases agree with TRBD1. V gave up 5 bases and J gave up 8 bases; unmatched junction bases: 9. Germline V gene sequence: CDR1 DFQATT, CDR2 SNEGSKA (reference sequence). The CDR3 sequence is 13 residues long. The CDR3 here is CSAETGVGDEQFF. DNA for the CDR3: TGCAGTGCTGAAACAGGGGTCGGGGATGAGCAGTTCTTC.

CDR3 sequence: CASSYSKLAGLVEQFF. CDR3 bases: TGTGCCAGCAGTTACTCGAAACTAGCGGGATTAGTTGAGCAGTTCTTC. The chain links TRBV6-2 or TRBV6-3 to TRBJ2-1; 10 bases fit TRBD2. Germline V gives CDR1 MNHEY, CDR2 SVGEGT. This CDR3 has 16 residues. V lost 0 bases, J lost 9 bases, and 8 bases stayed unmatched.

V gene TRBV20-1 combines with J gene TRBJ1-2; D uncertain. Germline lookup yields CDR1 DFQATT and CDR2 SNEGSKA (reference sequence). Trimming stripped 0 bases from V and 5 bases from J, with 10 bases between. The CDR3 is 13 amino acids. The CDR3 reads CSARDPWVYGYTF. The CDR3 nucleotides are TGCAGTGCTAGAGATCCCTGGGTGTATGGCTACACCTTC.

J is TRBJ1-5 and V is TRBV3-2. TRBV3-2 is given as a pseudogene. This CDR3 comprises 15 residues. CDR3 DNA: TGTGCCAGCAGCGCTAGCCTACAGTGCAATCAGCCCCAGCATTTT. Amino acids: CASSASLQCNQPQHF.

The chain is built from TRBV28 and TRBJ1-5, with 11 bases identical to TRBD1. V was clipped by 1 base and J by 5 bases; unmatched bases: 10. The CDR3 spans 18 residues. Germline CDR1 and CDR2: MDHEN and SYDVKM. CDR3: CASSLLSGTGGSYQPQHF. CDR3 nucleotide sequence: TGTGCCAGCAGTTTATTGTCCGGGACAGGGGGTTCCTATCAGCCCCAGCATTTT.

This chain links TRBV12-3 or TRBV12-4 with TRBJ2-7, with 7 bases that match TRBD2. The CDR3 consists of 14 residues. With 5 bases clipped from V and 2 bases from J, the junction kept 6 bases outside the gene matches. For the CDR3, the DNA is TGTGCCAGCAGTCCTAGCGGCGCTCCCTACGAGCAGTACGTC. Translating it yields CASSPSGAPYEQYV.

This clonotype has only a few counts. The chain uses TRBV7-9 and TRBJ2-3; 7 bases match TRBD2. Per the germline V gene, CDR1 is SEHNR and CDR2 is FQNEAQ (reference sequence). Trimming removed 5 bases from V and 0 bases from J; junction bases left unmatched: 2. This CDR3 contains 14 residues. The CDR3 coding sequence is TGTGCCAGCAGCCAGCGGGGCAGCACAGATACGCAGTATTTT. Protein sequence: CASSQRGSTDTQYF. Filled out from reference TRBV7-9 and TRBJ2-3, the complete variable domain reads DTGVSQNPRHKITKRGQNVTFRCDPISEHNRLYWYRQTLGQGPEFLTYFQNEAQLEKSRLLSDRFSAERPKGSFSTLEIQRTEQGDSAMYLCASSQRGSTDTQYFGPGTRLTVL.

This rearrangement joins TRBV20-1 to TRBJ1-6, with D maybe TRBD1 (6 bases). This CDR3 is built from 15 residues. Germline V lookup: CDR1 DFQATT, CDR2 SNEGSKA (reference sequence). The germline V and J ends were trimmed by 1 base and 7 bases, with 14 bases remaining between them. The CDR3 sequence: CSARGEQGVNSPLHF. In nucleotides, the CDR3 is TGCAGTGCTAGAGGGGAACAGGGCGTCAATTCACCCCTCCACTTT.